This T cell receptor (beta chain) is drawn from a study of PD-1 blockade in classical Hodgkin lymphoma. Using immunoSEQ multiplex PCR, the repertoire was profiled, and TCRdb retains in-frame clones only, with some absent. In the table there are about 150,000 clones, around 84% of which are singletons. All trial patients relapsed after autologous stem cell transplantation. Germline V gene lookup returns CDR1 SNHLY and CDR2 FYNNEI. The V gene lost 3 bases and the J gene lost 1 base, with 9 bases spanning the gap. The CDR3 is 14 residues long. Here the sequenced sample was peripheral blood mononuclear cells (PBMCs), taken before the second cycle of nivolumab. The origin of this receptor is a human donor with classical Hodgkin lymphoma. The rearrangement uses TRBV2 and TRBJ1-1, with a tentative D call TRBD1 (5 bases). The CDR3 spells CASSDRGQNTEAFF. The DNA for the CDR3 is TGTGCCAGCAGTGATCGGGGCCAGAACACTGAAGCTTTCTTT.